The 22 T cell receptor beta chains below come from one sample, sequenced in a study of cytomegalovirus exposure and HLA in healthy donors. The PCR made use of 60 Vbeta and 13 Jbeta primers. Method: immunoSEQ multiplex PCR; TCRdb's copy keeps in-frame clones and lacks some. The repertoire holds tens of thousands of clones, with roughly 89% as singletons. Source material: PBMCs. The receptor source for this set is a woman aged 40 to 55 in good health and CMV-seropositive.

The V and J genes are TRBV6-5 and TRBJ1-1, with unresolved D. V gave up 3 bases and J gave up 1 base, with 6 bases separating them. This CDR3 is built from 13 residues. Per germline, CDR1 MNHEY and CDR2 SVGAGI. Here the CDR3 reads CASSYRANTEAFF. The CDR3 DNA follows: TGTGCCAGCAGTTATAGAGCGAACACTGAAGCTTTCTTT.

The J gene is TRBJ2-2, the V gene TRBV6-5, with a weak D call TRBD2 (7 bases). Trimming removed 2 bases from V and 7 bases from J, with 14 bases in between. This CDR3 is built from 15 residues. CDR1 MNHEY and CDR2 SVGAGI come from the germline V gene. The CDR3 protein is CASSYRQGGGGELFF. As DNA, the CDR3 is TGTGCCAGCAGTTACAGGCAGGGAGGGGGCGGGGAGCTGTTTTTT.

The genes are TRBV27 and TRBJ2-2; D might be TRBD1 (6 bases). Between the trimmed V and J ends, which lost 4 bases and 4 bases, there was a span of 13 bases. Germline V lookup: CDR1 MNHEY, CDR2 SMNVEV (reference sequence). The CDR3 runs to 15 residues. The CDR3 loop reads CASSYTGYGTGELFF. CDR3 DNA: TGTGCCAGCAGTTACACAGGGTACGGCACCGGGGAGCTGTTTTTT.

V usage is TRBV11-2 and J usage is TRBJ1-2; D is unresolved. The CDR3 extends over 14 amino acids. Germline CDR1 reads SGHAT; CDR2 reads FQNNGV. V was shortened by 5 bases and J by 4 bases, with 14 bases between the two germline ends. In DNA, the CDR3 is TGTGCCAGCAGCCCTATAAAAGGAGGCTATGGCTACACCTTC. This gives the protein CASSPIKGGYGYTF.

V usage is TRBV7-9 and J usage is TRBJ1-2; 9 nucleotides align to TRBD1. V trimming: 6 bases; J trimming: 7 bases; junction bases outside the gene matches: 9. The CDR3 length is 14 residues. Germline V lookup: CDR1 SEHNR, CDR2 FQNEAQ (reference sequence). CDR3 nucleotide sequence: TGTGCCAGCAGACCAGGACAGGGGAAAGGTGGCTACACCTTC. Translation gives CASRPGQGKGGYTF.

Comments on this clone: Sequence at one end of the junction differs from germline and may be a read error. The rearrangement links TRBV7-2 to TRBJ1-2, with 8 nucleotides matching TRBD1. The germline gives CDR1 SGHTA, CDR2 FQGNSA. The CDR3 totals 12 residues. The CDR3, as DNA: TGTGCCAGCAGCAGAATTCCACAGGGGGGATCCTTC. It is translated as CASSRIPQGGSF. Using reference TRBV7-2 and TRBJ1-2 for the parts outside the CDR3, the full variable domain is GAGVSQSPSNKVTEKGKDVELRCDPISGHTALYWYRQSLGQGLEFLIYFQGNSAPDKSGLPSDRFSAERTGGSVSTLTIQRTQQEDSAVYLCASSRIPQGGSFGSGTRLTVV.

The chain couples TRBV4-1 to TRBJ2-3, with 9 bases fitting TRBD1. Trimming removed 0 bases from V and 4 bases from J; junction bases left unmatched: 8. Germline lookup yields CDR1 MGHRA and CDR2 YSYEKL. The CDR3 has 17 amino acids. CDR3: CASSQDVGTGLSDTQYF. The CDR3 DNA reads as TGCGCCAGCAGCCAAGATGTAGGGACAGGGTTGTCAGATACGCAGTATTTT.

This clone was seen a single time. The genes are TRBV30 and TRBJ1-5; TRBD1 matches at 7 bases. The CDR3 has 14 amino acids. In germline, CDR1 is GTSNPN, CDR2 SVGIG (reference sequence). V dropped 0 bases and J dropped 5; count of bases not matched to a gene: 4. For the CDR3, the DNA is TGTGCCTGGAGTGTAGGGCAGGGGGATCAGCCCCAGCATTTT. This codes for CAWSVGQGDQPQHF. The full variable domain, with the rest looked up from reference TRBV30 and TRBJ1-5, is SQTIHQWPATLVQPVGSPLSLECTVEGTSNPNLYWYRQAAGRGLQLLFYSVGIGQISSEVPQNLSASRPQDRQFILSSKKLLLSDSGFYLCAWSVGQGDQPQHFGDGTRLSIL.

The chain recombines TRBV28 with TRBJ2-1; TRBD2 agrees at 7 bases. Unmatched junction bases numbered 7, after V lost 6 bases and J lost 2 bases. The CDR3 runs 15 residues. Germline assignment: CDR1 MDHEN and CDR2 SYDVKM. CDR3 bases: TGTGCCAGCAGCATCATAGCGGGTGCCTACAATGAGCAGTTCTTC. This codes for CASSIIAGAYNEQFF. The whole variable domain, remainder taken from reference TRBV28 and TRBJ2-1, is DVKVTQSSRYLVKRTGEKVFLECVQDMDHENMFWYRQDPGLGLRLIYFSYDVKMKEKGDIPEGYSVSREKKERFSLILESASTNQTSMYLCASSIIAGAYNEQFFGPGTRLTVL.

The chain recombines TRBV4-3 with TRBJ1-4; D unclear. The CDR3 totals 15 residues. Trimming took off 4 bases at V and 8 bases at J, with 17 bases between the two ends. Germline CDR1 and CDR2: LGHNA and YSLEER. The CDR3 DNA reads TGCGCCAGCAGCCCGGGTGGCGGAGTTGGGGAAAAACTGTTTTTT. Its translation: CASSPGGGVGEKLFF.

The chain links TRBV2 to TRBJ1-1, with a weak D call TRBD1 (6 bases). CDR1 is SNHLY and CDR2 is FYNNEI in the germline V gene. CDR3 length: 16 residues. Written as DNA, the CDR3 is TGTGCGGCCGGGATGAGGGGGGGGCACCTGAACACTGAAGCTTTCTTT. Amino acid sequence: CAAGMRGGHLNTEAFF. Complete variable domain (other parts from reference TRBV2 and TRBJ1-1): EPEVTQTPSHQVTQMGQEVILRCVPISNHLYFYWYRQILGQKVEFLVSFYNNEISEKSEIFDDQFSVERPDGSNFTLKIRSTKLEDSAMYFCAAGMRGGHLNTEAFFGQGTRLTVV.

The rearrangement joins TRBV28 to TRBJ1-1, with TRBD1 as a possible D gene (5 bases). The CDR3 totals 15 residues. The ends were cut back, 11 bases at V and 1 base at J, with 20 bases in the middle. CDR1 is MDHEN, CDR2 SYDVKM, per germline. In nucleotides, the CDR3 is TGTGCCGGCTTCCCCCCCCGGGGGTCGAACACTGAAGCTTTCTTT. Protein: CAGFPPRGSNTEAFF. The full variable domain, rest sourced from reference TRBV28 and TRBJ1-1, is DVKVTQSSRYLVKRTGEKVFLECVQDMDHENMFWYRQDPGLGLRLIYFSYDVKMKEKGDIPEGYSVSREKKERFSLILESASTNQTSMYLCAGFPPRGSNTEAFFGQGTRLTVV.

This chain links TRBV11-2 with TRBJ2-1, with D perhaps TRBD2 (6 bases). V lost 5 bases, J lost 9 bases, and 11 bases lay in between. The CDR3 loop spans 12 amino acids. Germline CDR1 and CDR2: SGHAT and FQNNGV. CDR3 loop: CASSPEEGEQFF. The CDR3 DNA follows: TGTGCCAGCAGCCCCGAGGAGGGTGAGCAGTTCTTC.

This chain links TRBV5-4 with TRBJ2-2; the D is unclear. V was pared by 1 base and J by 6 bases, with 16 bases between. The CDR3 contains 16 residues. Germline lookup yields CDR1 SGHNT and CDR2 YYREEE (reference sequence). CDR3 DNA: TGTGCCAGCAGCTTGAGGTCTAGTGGATTTCCCGGGGAGCTGTTTTTT. Protein product: CASSLRSSGFPGELFF.

The chain has TRBV7-8 and TRBJ2-7; 12 bases are a match to TRBD1. V was pared by 4 bases and J by 12 bases, with 13 bases of the junction left unmatched. From germline, CDR1 is SGHVS and CDR2 FQNEAQ. This CDR3 region has 15 residues. CDR3 region: CASSSPGQGALQGYF. CDR3 bases: TGTGCCAGCAGCTCTCCGGGACAGGGGGCCCTCCAGGGGTACTTC.

The V gene is TRBV7-2, the J gene TRBJ1-6; 9 bases map to TRBD1. The CDR3 spans 15 residues. Germline CDR1 and CDR2: SGHTA and FQGNSA. V shed 1 base, J shed 9 bases, and the junction held 4 bases outside the gene matches. CDR3 sequence (DNA): TGTGCCAGCAGCTTAGGGGGGACAGGGTTTTCACCCCTCCACTTT. Translated, it gives CASSLGGTGFSPLHF. The complete variable domain, with remaining parts taken from reference TRBV7-2 and TRBJ1-6, reads GAGVSQSPSNKVTEKGKDVELRCDPISGHTALYWYRQSLGQGLEFLIYFQGNSAPDKSGLPSDRFSAERTGGSVSTLTIQRTQQEDSAVYLCASSLGGTGFSPLHFGNGTRLTVT.

The chain carries TRBV5-1 and TRBJ2-1, with 10 bases fitting TRBD1. V gave up 3 bases and J gave up 6 bases; unmatched junction bases: 3. Per germline, CDR1 SGHRS and CDR2 YFSETQ. This CDR3 comprises 14 residues. CDR3 DNA sequence: TGCGCCAGCAGCTACCGGGACAGGGGCAATGAGCAGTTCTTC. Protein: CASSYRDRGNEQFF.

This clone has a handful of counts. The V call is TRBV4-3, the J call TRBJ2-2; maybe TRBD1 (8 bases). Germline-derived CDR1 and CDR2 are LGHNA and YSLEER. The CDR3 is 18 amino acids. The germline V and J ends were trimmed by 2 bases and 4 bases, with 20 bases remaining between them. The CDR3 loop reads CASSQNPPTGEGTGELFF. For the CDR3, the DNA is TGCGCCAGCAGCCAAAACCCCCCGACAGGGGAGGGCACCGGGGAGCTGTTTTTT.

J is TRBJ2-4 and V is TRBV5-4, with a possible D match to TRBD2 (5 bases). V was clipped by 4 bases and J by 0 bases, with 8 bases between them. The CDR3 totals 14 residues. Germline V gene lookup returns CDR1 SGHNT and CDR2 YYREEE (reference sequence). CDR3 in amino acids: CASSLREAKNIQYF. The DNA of the CDR3 is TGTGCCAGCAGCCTTCGGGAAGCCAAAAACATTCAGTACTTC.

With respect to this clone: Relative to the germline gene, one junction end is altered; a read error may explain this. The CDR3 nucleotides read TGTTCCAGCAGCTCGGACGGGACAGGTCCACAAGAGACCCAGTACTTC. Translating gives CSSSSDGTGPQETQYF. V is TRBV7-9 and J is TRBJ2-5, with 8 bases matching TRBD1. The CDR3 spans 16 residues. CDR1 and CDR2 (germline): SEHNR, FQNEAQ (reference sequence).

The rearrangement uses TRBV27 and TRBJ1-1, with D tentatively TRBD1 (5 bases). The CDR3 runs 13 residues. Germline CDR1 reads MNHEY; CDR2 reads SMNVEV (reference sequence). Trimming took off 4 bases at V and 0 bases at J, with 6 bases between the two ends. CDR3 bases: TGTGCCAGCAGTTCGACAGTGAACACTGAAGCTTTCTTT. It translates to CASSSTVNTEAFF.

The chain links TRBV7-2 to TRBJ1-5, with D possibly TRBD1 on 5 matching bases. Germline CDR1 and CDR2: SGHTA and FQGNSA. The V end lost 2 bases, the J end lost 2 bases, and 13 bases lay between the germline ends. The CDR3 contains 16 residues. This CDR3 is CASSLRRGGGNQPQHF. The DNA of the CDR3 is TGTGCCAGCAGCTTAAGGAGGGGTGGGGGCAATCAGCCCCAGCATTTT.